A single sample is the source of the 22 T cell receptor beta chains below, sequenced in a study of cytomegalovirus exposure and HLA in healthy donors. The PCR had 60 Vbeta and 13 Jbeta primers. This table comes from immunoSEQ multiplex PCR, and its TCRdb copy is limited to in-frame clones, with some not included. The sample is made up of some 200,000 clones, and the top ten hold about 6.5% of it. The sequencing input was PBMCs. The receptors derive from a man aged 25-45 years in good health and CMV-seronegative.

This chain uses TRBV28 with TRBJ2-5; 9 bases agree with TRBD2. The J call may not be correct, given that the DNA end is closer to TRBJ2-7. CDR1 is MDHEN and CDR2 is SYDVKM in the germline V gene. The CDR3 is made up of 15 amino acids. The CDR3 here is CASSLFSGSMAEQYF. CDR3 sequence (DNA): TGTGCCAGCAGTTTATTTAGCGGGAGTATGGCCGAGCAGTACTTC.

CDR3 loop: CASRPLSRGDEAFF. The CDR3 DNA reads TGTGCCAGCAGGCCGCTTTCCAGGGGGGACGAAGCTTTCTTT. The chain couples TRBV5-4 to TRBJ1-1, with 7 bases lining up with TRBD1. Per germline, CDR1 SGHNT and CDR2 YYREEE (reference sequence). The CDR3 sequence is 14 residues long. J lost 8 bases, V lost 5 bases, and 12 bases had no gene match.

This rearrangement joins TRBV6-6 to TRBJ1-4; a weak D match, TRBD1 (5 bases). The ends were cut back, 6 bases at V and 0 bases at J, with 8 bases in the middle. Germline V gives CDR1 MNHNY, CDR2 SVGAGI (reference sequence). This CDR3 comprises 14 residues. CDR3 bases: TGTGCCAGCAGCGACAGTGCAACTAATGAAAAACTGTTTTTT. Translation gives CASSDSATNEKLFF.

In DNA, the CDR3 is TGTGCCAGCAGCGATTCAGGGGCCGGGGATGGGGCCAACGTCCTGACTTTC. Its translation: CASSDSGAGDGANVLTF. The chain carries TRBV7-6 and TRBJ2-6, with D perhaps TRBD1 (6 bases). The CDR3 is 17 residues long. V was clipped by 5 bases and J by 3 bases, with 17 bases between them. Looked up from germline, CDR1 is SGHVS and CDR2 is FNYEAQ.

V is TRBV9 and J is TRBJ2-2; D is ambiguous. The CDR3 covers 13 residues. Deletions cut 1 base from V and 6 bases from J, with 7 bases between. Germline V CDR1 and CDR2: SGDLS, YYNGEE. CDR3 DNA sequence: TGTGCCAGCAGCGTAACCCTACCCGGGGAGCTGTTTTTT. Protein sequence: CASSVTLPGELFF.

This sequence joins TRBV29-1 and TRBJ2-7, with TRBD1 as a possible D gene (5 bases). This CDR3 has 13 amino acids. The germline gives CDR1 SQVTM, CDR2 ANQGSEA. V was pared by 2 bases and J by 2 bases, with 10 bases between. This CDR3 is CSVEQGSPYEQYF. For the CDR3, the DNA is TGCAGCGTTGAACAGGGTAGTCCCTACGAGCAGTACTTC.

The chain is built from TRBV30 and TRBJ2-1; 8 nucleotides line up with TRBD1. V gave up 0 bases and J gave up 0 bases; unmatched junction bases: 13. The CDR3 has 19 residues. The germline CDR1 and CDR2 sequences are GTSNPN and SVGIG (reference sequence). The CDR3 reads CAWSVMRQGAISSYNEQFF. The CDR3 DNA is TGTGCCTGGAGTGTAATGCGGCAGGGGGCCATCAGCTCCTACAATGAGCAGTTCTTC. The complete variable domain, with remaining parts taken from reference TRBV30 and TRBJ2-1, reads SQTIHQWPATLVQPVGSPLSLECTVEGTSNPNLYWYRQAAGRGLQLLFYSVGIGQISSEVPQNLSASRPQDRQFILSSKKLLLSDSGFYLCAWSVMRQGAISSYNEQFFGPGTRLTVL.

The gene calls are TRBV5-8 and TRBJ2-5; 11 bases map to TRBD2. V was pared by 2 bases and J by 2 bases, with 2 bases of the junction left unmatched. CDR3 size: 15 residues. Germline assignment: CDR1 SGHTS and CDR2 YDEGEE. DNA for the CDR3: TGTGCCAGCAGCTTAGGGACTAGCGGTCAAGAGACCCAGTACTTC. Translating gives CASSLGTSGQETQYF.

The chain joins TRBV13 to TRBJ2-3; 7 nucleotides line up with TRBD1. Germline lookup yields CDR1 PRHDT and CDR2 FYEKMQ (reference sequence). V was pared by 4 bases and J by 7 bases, with 8 bases of the junction left unmatched. This CDR3 is 14 amino acids long. The CDR3 reads CASSSNRGQYTQYF. Written as DNA, the CDR3 is TGTGCCAGCAGCTCCAACAGGGGCCAGTATACGCAGTATTTT.

The chain has TRBV2 and TRBJ1-5; 8 nucleotides agree with TRBD1. Losses at the gene ends were 2 bases for V and 0 bases for J; bases not matched to a gene: 27. Germline CDR1 is SNHLY and CDR2 is FYNNEI. This CDR3 comprises 24 residues. The CDR3 spells CASSEFDSGILVGRGPYSNQPQHF. The CDR3 DNA reads TGTGCCAGCAGTGAATTCGATTCGGGTATTCTCGTCGGCAGGGGGCCTTATAGCAATCAGCCCCAGCATTTT. The whole variable domain, filled in from reference TRBV2 and TRBJ1-5, reads EPEVTQTPSHQVTQMGQEVILRCVPISNHLYFYWYRQILGQKVEFLVSFYNNEISEKSEIFDDQFSVERPDGSNFTLKIRSTKLEDSAMYFCASSEFDSGILVGRGPYSNQPQHFGDGTRLSIL.

The chain links TRBV4-2 to TRBJ2-5, with D possibly matching TRBD1 (5 bases). V was trimmed by 1 base and J by 0 bases, leaving 12 bases between them. The CDR3 runs to 16 residues. CDR1 and CDR2 from the germline V gene are LGHNA and YNFKEQ. The CDR3 nucleotides read TGTGCCAGCAGCCAAGTAGGGGCCTCGTACCAAGAGACCCAGTACTTC. Encoded protein: CASSQVGASYQETQYF.

The V and J genes are TRBV18 and TRBJ1-2; TRBD1 matches at 7 bases. Germline V CDR1 and CDR2: KGHSH, LQKENI. CDR3 length: 15 amino acids. With 2 bases clipped from V and 7 bases from J, the junction kept 10 bases outside the gene matches. The CDR3 sequence: CASSPTESGGRGYTF. In nucleotides, the CDR3 is TGTGCCAGCTCACCAACTGAGTCAGGGGGACGTGGCTACACCTTC.

The J gene is TRBJ1-2, the V gene TRBV7-9, with D uncertain. The germline V gene has CDR1 SEHNR and CDR2 FQNEAQ (reference sequence). CDR3 length equals 12 residues. Deletions cut 0 bases from V and 8 bases from J, with 7 bases between. As DNA, the CDR3 is TGTGCCAGCAGCTTAGCTACACAGGGCTACACCTTC. Encoded protein: CASSLATQGYTF.

As for this clone: The same CDR3 can be traced to other DNA sequences in this sample. The V and J genes are TRBV5-1 and TRBJ2-2; maybe TRBD2 (6 bases). This CDR3 contains 14 residues. Germline CDR1 SGHRS, CDR2 YFSETQ. Trimming left V 4 bases short and J 1 base short, with 8 bases between. The CDR3: CASSPGGNTGELFF. CDR3 sequence (DNA): TGCGCCAGCAGCCCCGGGGGGAACACCGGGGAGCTGTTTTTT.

The rearrangement joins TRBV7-2 to TRBJ1-4, with D uncertain. The CDR3 consists of 14 residues. V was shortened by 2 bases and J by 0 bases, with 4 bases between the two germline ends. The germline CDR1 and CDR2 sequences are SGHTA and FQGNSA. The CDR3 sequence: CASSLQATNEKLFF. The CDR3 coding sequence is TGTGCCAGCAGCTTACAGGCAACTAATGAAAAACTGTTTTTT.

The V call is TRBV27, the J call TRBJ2-5; D possibly corresponds to TRBD1 (6 bases). The V end was cut by 5 bases, the J end by 5 bases, with 12 bases between. The CDR3 runs to 13 residues. Germline loops: CDR1 MNHEY, CDR2 SMNVEV (reference sequence). As DNA, the CDR3 is TGTGCCAGCAGTGTTACAGGGCACGAGACCCAGTACTTC. As protein: CASSVTGHETQYF.

The chain is built from TRBV5-4 and TRBJ2-3, with 8 bases fitting TRBD1. CDR3 size: 15 residues. Unmatched junction bases numbered 1, after V lost 1 base and J lost 0 bases. From germline, CDR1 is SGHNT and CDR2 YYREEE (reference sequence). CDR3 in DNA: TGTGCCAGCAGCTTGCAGGGGGCTAGCACAGATACGCAGTATTTT. Protein sequence: CASSLQGASTDTQYF. The full variable domain, completed using reference TRBV5-4 and TRBJ2-3, is ETGVTQSPTHLIKTRGQQVTLRCSSQSGHNTVSWYQQALGQGPQFIFQYYREEENGRGNFPPRFSGLQFPNYSSELNVNALELDDSALYLCASSLQGASTDTQYFGPGTRLTVL.

CDR3 nucleotide sequence: TGTGCCATCAGTGAACCTAGCGGGAGGGGAACCTCCTACGAGCAGTACTTC. Translated, it gives CAISEPSGRGTSYEQYF. The chain uses TRBV10-3 and TRBJ2-7; 12 nucleotides match TRBD2. V gave up 3 bases and J gave up 0 bases; unmatched junction bases: 6. Germline CDR1 ENHRY, CDR2 SYGVKD. There are 17 residues in the CDR3.

The gene calls are TRBV30 and TRBJ1-1; 10 nucleotides line up with TRBD1. Trimming cost V 1 base and J 7 bases; bases outside gene matches: 6. This CDR3 is built from 14 residues. The V gene's germline CDR1 is GTSNPN and CDR2 SVGIG (reference sequence). The CDR3 DNA reads as TGTGCCTGGAGTGGGGACAGGGGACGAGGTGAAGCTTTCTTT. Translating gives CAWSGDRGRGEAFF.

The rearrangement links TRBV5-1 to TRBJ2-1, with D unclear. The length of the CDR3 is 13 residues. The V end was cut by 1 base, the J end by 8 bases, with 10 bases between. The germline CDR1 and CDR2 sequences are SGHRS and YFSETQ. DNA for the CDR3: TGCGCCAGCAGCTTGAGCTTTAACGATGAGCAGTTCTTC. Its protein product is CASSLSFNDEQFF.

The chain recombines TRBV5-8 with TRBJ2-5, with unresolved D. The J call could be wrong; TRBJ2-7 is a better fit for the DNA end. The length of the CDR3 is 13 residues. CDR1 is SGHTS, CDR2 YDEGEE, per germline. Here the CDR3 DNA reads TGTGCCAGCAGCCCGGAGAACTCCTACGAGCAGTACTTC. Translation gives CASSPENSYEQYF.

As concerns this clone: Other DNA sequences in the sample encode the same CDR3. V and J are TRBV27 and TRBJ2-1, with 11 bases fitting TRBD2. Germline V gene sequence: CDR1 MNHEY, CDR2 SMNVEV (reference sequence). The CDR3 runs to 15 residues. The junction had 1 base not matched to a gene; V was cut back by 2 bases and J by 4 bases. CDR3 protein: CASSLLAGGYNEQFF. In DNA, the CDR3 is TGTGCCAGCAGTTTACTAGCGGGAGGATACAATGAGCAGTTCTTC.